The present TCR beta chain was sequenced within a study of blood T cell repertoires in COVID-19. Across the whole study: Specimens from acute and convalescent COVID-19 originated in the United States, Italy and Spain. The cDNA or gDNA used as material had been derived from T cells, B-cell-depleted T cells, or PBMCs.

Study processing details: Amplifying reference gene primers gave estimates of nucleated cell counts. The table came from immunoSEQ multiplex PCR; TCRdb's copy has only in-frame clones and leaves some out. V and J calls and clone size follow that table, whereas D and trimming were derived from the DNA. The repertoire holds tens of thousands of clones, with 70% to 85% as singletons. This sequence originates from a woman of 80 years or more with acute or convalescent COVID-19. The sample taken for sequencing was peripheral blood.

The CDR3: CAIRRGSTAEAFF. DNA for the CDR3: TGTGCCATCAGAAGGGGTTCGACTGCGGAAGCTTTCTTT. The chain carries TRBV10-3 and TRBJ1-1; maybe TRBD1 (5 bases). Trimming took off 6 bases at V and 8 bases at J, with 16 bases between the two ends. The germline V gene encodes CDR1 ENHRY and CDR2 SYGVKD. The CDR3 loop spans 13 amino acids.